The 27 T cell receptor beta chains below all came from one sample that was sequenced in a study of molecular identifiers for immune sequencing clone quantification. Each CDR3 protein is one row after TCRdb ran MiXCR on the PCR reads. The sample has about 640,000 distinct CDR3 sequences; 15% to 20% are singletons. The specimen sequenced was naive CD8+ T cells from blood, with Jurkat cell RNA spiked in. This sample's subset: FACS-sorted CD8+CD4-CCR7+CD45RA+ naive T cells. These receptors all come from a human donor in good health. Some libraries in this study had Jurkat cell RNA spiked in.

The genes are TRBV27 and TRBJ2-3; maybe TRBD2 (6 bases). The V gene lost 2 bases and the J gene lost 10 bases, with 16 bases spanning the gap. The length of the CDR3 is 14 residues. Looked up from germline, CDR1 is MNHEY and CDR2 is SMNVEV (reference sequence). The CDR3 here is CASSLMGGLTAQYF. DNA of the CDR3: TGTGCCAGCAGTTTAATGGGGGGACTGACGGCGCAGTATTTT.

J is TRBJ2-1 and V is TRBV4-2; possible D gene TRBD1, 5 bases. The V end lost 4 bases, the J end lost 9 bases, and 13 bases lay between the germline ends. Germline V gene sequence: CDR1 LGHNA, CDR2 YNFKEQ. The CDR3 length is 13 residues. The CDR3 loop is CASSPYQGIEQFF. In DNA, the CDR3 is TGTGCCAGCAGCCCGTACCAGGGTATTGAGCAGTTCTTC.

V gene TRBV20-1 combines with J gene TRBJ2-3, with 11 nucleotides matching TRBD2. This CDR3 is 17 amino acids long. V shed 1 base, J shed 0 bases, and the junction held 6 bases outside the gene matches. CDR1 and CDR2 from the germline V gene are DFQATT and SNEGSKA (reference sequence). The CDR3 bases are TGCAGTGCTAGAGGGTCTAGCGGGAGGTATAGCACAGATACGCAGTATTTT. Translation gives CSARGSSGRYSTDTQYF.

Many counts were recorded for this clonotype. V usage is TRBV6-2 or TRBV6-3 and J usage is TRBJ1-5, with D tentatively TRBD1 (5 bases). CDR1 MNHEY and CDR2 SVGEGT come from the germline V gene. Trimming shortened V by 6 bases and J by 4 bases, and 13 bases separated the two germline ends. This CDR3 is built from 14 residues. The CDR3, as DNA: TGTGCCAGCAGCCCCTGGGACCTTAATCAGCCCCAGCATTTT. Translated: CASSPWDLNQPQHF.

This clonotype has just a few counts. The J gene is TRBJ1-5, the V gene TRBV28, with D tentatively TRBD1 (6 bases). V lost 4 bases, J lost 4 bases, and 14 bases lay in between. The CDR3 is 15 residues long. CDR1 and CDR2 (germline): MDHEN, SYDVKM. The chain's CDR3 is CASSSRQDANQPQHF. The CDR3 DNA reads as TGTGCCAGCAGTTCCCGACAGGATGCAAATCAGCCCCAGCATTTT.

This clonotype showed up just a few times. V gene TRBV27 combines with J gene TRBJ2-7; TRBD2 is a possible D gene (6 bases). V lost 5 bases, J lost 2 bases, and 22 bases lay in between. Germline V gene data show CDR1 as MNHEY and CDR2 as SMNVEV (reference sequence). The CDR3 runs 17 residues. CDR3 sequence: CASSISGLSIPPYEQYF. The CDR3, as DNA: TGTGCCAGCAGTATCTCGGGACTCTCCATTCCCCCCTACGAGCAGTACTTC.

The CDR3 spells CASSLGRLTEAFF. The CDR3 nucleotides are TGTGCCAGCAGCTTGGGCAGACTCACTGAAGCTTTCTTT. The chain recombines TRBV11-2 with TRBJ1-1; D gene unclear. Trimming took 3 bases from V and 4 from J, leaving 9 bases between them. The CDR3 is made up of 13 amino acids. Germline values: CDR1 SGHAT, CDR2 FQNNGV.

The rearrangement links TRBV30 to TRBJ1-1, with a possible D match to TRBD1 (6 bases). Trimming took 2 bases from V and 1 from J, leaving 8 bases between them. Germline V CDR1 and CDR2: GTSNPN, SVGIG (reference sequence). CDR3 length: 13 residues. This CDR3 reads CAWSMTGNTEAFF. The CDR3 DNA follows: TGTGCCTGGAGTATGACAGGGAACACTGAAGCTTTCTTT.

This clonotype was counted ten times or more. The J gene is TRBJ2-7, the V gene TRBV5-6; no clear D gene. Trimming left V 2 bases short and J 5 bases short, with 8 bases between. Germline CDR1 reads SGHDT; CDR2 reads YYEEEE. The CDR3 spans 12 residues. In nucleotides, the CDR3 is TGTGCCAGCAGCTTTGTGGGTAACGAGCAGTACTTC. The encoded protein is CASSFVGNEQYF.

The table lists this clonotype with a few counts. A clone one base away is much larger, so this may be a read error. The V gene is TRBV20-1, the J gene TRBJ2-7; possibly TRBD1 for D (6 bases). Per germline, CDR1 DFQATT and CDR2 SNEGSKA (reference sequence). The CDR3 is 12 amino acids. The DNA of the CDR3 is TGCAGTGCTGCGGCAGGGGCCTACGGGCAGTACTTC. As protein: CSAAAGAYGQYF.

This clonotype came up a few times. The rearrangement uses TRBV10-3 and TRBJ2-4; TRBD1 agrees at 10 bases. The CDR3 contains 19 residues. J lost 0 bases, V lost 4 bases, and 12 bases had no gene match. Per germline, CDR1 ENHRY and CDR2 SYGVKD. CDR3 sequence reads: CAISAPGQGEALAKNIQYF. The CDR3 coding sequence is TGTGCCATCAGTGCCCCCGGACAGGGGGAGGCTTTAGCCAAAAACATTCAGTACTTC.

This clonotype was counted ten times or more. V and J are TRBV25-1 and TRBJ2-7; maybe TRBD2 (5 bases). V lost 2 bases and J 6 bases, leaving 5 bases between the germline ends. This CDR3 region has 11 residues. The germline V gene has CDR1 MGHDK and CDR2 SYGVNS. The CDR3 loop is CASSEGSEQYF. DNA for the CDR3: TGTGCCAGCAGTGAAGGGAGCGAGCAGTACTTC.

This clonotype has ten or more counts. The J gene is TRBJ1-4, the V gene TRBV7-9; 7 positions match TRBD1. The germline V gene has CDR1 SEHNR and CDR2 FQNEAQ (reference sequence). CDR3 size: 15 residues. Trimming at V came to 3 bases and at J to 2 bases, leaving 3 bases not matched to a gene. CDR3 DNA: TGTGCCAGCAGCTTCCTACAGGGGACTAATGAAAAACTGTTTTTT. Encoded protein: CASSFLQGTNEKLFF.

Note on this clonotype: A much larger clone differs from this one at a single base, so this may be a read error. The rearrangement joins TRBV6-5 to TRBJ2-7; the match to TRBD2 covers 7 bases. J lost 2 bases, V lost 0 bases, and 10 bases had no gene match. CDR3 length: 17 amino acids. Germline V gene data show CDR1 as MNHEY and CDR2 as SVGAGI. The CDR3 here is CASSYSTCPGGTYEQYF. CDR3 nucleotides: TGTGCCAGCAGTTACTCGACTTGTCCGGGGGGTACCTACGAGCAGTACTTC.

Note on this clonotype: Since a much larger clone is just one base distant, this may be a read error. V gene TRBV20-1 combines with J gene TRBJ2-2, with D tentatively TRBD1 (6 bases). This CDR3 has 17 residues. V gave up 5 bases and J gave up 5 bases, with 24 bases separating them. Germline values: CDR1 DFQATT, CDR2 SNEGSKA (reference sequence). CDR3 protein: CSAGRLSVPQGTGELFF. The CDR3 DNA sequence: TGCAGTGCTGGTCGGCTTAGCGTCCCCCAGGGGACCGGGGAGCTGTTTTTT.

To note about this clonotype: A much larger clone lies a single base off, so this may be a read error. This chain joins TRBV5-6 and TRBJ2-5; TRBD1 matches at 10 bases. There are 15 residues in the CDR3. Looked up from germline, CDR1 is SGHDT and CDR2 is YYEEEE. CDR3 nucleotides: TGTGCCAGCGGAGGAAAGACAGGGGGCAGTGAGACCCGGTACTTC. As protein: CASGGKTGGSETRYF.

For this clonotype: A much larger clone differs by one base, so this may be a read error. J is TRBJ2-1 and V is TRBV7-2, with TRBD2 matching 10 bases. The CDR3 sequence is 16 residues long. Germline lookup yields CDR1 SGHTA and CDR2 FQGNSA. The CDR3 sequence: CVSSLLSGGLHNEQFF. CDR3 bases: TGTGTCAGCAGCTTACTTAGCGGGGGGCTCCACAATGAGCAGTTCTTC.

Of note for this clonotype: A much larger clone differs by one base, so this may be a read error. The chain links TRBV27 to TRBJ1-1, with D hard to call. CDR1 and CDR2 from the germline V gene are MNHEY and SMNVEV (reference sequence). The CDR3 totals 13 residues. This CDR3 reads CANSISTYTEAFF. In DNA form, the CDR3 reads TGTGCCAACAGTATCTCGACGTACACTGAAGCTTTCTTT.

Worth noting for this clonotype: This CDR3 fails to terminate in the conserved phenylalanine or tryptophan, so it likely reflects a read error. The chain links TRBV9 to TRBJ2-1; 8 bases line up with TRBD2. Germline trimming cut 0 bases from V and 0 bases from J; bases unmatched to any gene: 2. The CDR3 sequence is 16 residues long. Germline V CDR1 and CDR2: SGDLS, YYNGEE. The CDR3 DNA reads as TGTGCCAGCAGCGTAGACGGGGGGGACTCCTACAATGAGCAGTTCCTC. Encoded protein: CASSVDGGDSYNEQFL.

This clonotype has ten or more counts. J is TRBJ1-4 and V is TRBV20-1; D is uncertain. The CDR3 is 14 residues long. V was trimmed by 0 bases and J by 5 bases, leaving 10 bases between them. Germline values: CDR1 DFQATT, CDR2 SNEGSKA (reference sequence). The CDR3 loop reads CSARDLRWNEKLFF. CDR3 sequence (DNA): TGCAGTGCTAGAGATCTAAGGTGGAATGAAAAACTGTTTTTT.

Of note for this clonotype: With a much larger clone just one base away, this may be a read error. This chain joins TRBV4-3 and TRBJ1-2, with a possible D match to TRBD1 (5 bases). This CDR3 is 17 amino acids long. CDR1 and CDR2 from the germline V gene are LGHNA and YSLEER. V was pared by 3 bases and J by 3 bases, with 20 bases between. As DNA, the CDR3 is TGCGCCAGCAGCCATATAAGCTACAAGGAAGGGGACTATGGCTACACCTTC. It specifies CASSHISYKEGDYGYTF.

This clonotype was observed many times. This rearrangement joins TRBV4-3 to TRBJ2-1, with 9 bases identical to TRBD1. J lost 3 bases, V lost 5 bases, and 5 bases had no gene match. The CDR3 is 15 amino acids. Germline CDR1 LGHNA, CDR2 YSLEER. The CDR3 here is CASSVGTGLYNEQFF. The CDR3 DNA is TGCGCCAGCAGCGTAGGGACAGGGCTCTACAATGAGCAGTTCTTC.

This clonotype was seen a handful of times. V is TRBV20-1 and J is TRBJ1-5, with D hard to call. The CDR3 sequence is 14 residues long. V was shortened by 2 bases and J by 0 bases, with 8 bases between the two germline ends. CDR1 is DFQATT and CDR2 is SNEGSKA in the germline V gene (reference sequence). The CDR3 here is CSARLGDSNQPQHF. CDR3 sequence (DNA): TGCAGTGCTAGACTCGGAGATAGCAATCAGCCCCAGCATTTT.

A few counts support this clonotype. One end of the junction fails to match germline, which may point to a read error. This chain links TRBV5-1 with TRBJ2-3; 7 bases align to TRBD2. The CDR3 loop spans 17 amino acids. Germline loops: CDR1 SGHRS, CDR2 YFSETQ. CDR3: CASSLVIRERGTDTQYF. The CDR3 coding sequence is TGCGCCAGCAGCTTGGTGATACGGGAGCGGGGCACAGACACGCAGTATTTT.

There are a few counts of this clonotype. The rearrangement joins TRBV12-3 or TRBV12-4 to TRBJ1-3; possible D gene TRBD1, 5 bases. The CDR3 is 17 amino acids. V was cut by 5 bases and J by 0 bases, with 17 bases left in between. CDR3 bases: TGTGCCAGCAGTCAACCCGGACACTTCAGCTCTGGAAACACCATATATTTT. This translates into CASSQPGHFSSGNTIYF.

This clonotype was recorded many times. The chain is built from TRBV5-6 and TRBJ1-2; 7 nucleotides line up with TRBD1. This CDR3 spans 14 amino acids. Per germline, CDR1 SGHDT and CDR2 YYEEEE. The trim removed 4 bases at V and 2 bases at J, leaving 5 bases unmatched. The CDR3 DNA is TGTGCCAGCAGCCCCGACAGGGTAAACTATGGCTACACCTTC. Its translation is CASSPDRVNYGYTF. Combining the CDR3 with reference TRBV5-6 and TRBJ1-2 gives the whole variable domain DAGVTQSPTHLIKTRGQQVTLRCSPKSGHDTVSWYQQALGQGPQFIFQYYEEEERQRGNFPDRFSGHQFPNYSSELNVNALLLGDSALYLCASSPDRVNYGYTFGSGTRLTVV.

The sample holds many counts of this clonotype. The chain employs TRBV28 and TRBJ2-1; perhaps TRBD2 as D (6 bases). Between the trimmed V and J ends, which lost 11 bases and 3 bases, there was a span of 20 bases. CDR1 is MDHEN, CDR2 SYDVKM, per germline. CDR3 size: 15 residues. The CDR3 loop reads CAGAPRGTYYNEQFF. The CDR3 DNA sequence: TGTGCCGGGGCCCCCCGGGGGACCTACTACAATGAGCAGTTCTTC.